Listed below are T cell receptor beta chains from one sample, sequenced in a study of T cells after posttransplantation cyclophosphamide. Assay used: immunoSEQ multiplex PCR; TCRdb lists only in-frame clones, some missing. Of 8,000 to 9,500 clones listed, roughly 90% are singletons. Sequenced material: CD4+ T cells sorted from blood, taken 1,300 to 1,500 days after allogeneic stem cell transplant with posttransplant cyclophosphamide. All receptors come from a female patient aged 45 to 65 who received an allogeneic stem cell transplant from a related donor, was CMV-positive, and had no GVHD. The graft donor may account for some of the T cells. The CDR3 runs from the conserved cysteine through the conserved F or W. A D gene is named only where the DNA matches it firmly. Clone size is given for some rows only: seen once, a few or many times, or a class if the clone is expanded.

TGTGCCAGCGGCGGCCAGCGGGCCCTCACAGATACGCAGTATTTT CASGGQRALTDTQYF TRBJ2-3 . . TRBV2
TGTGCCTGGCAGATTAGGACAGAAGCTTTCTTT CAWQIRTEAFF TRBJ1-1 . . TRBV30
TGTGCCAGCATCGGTACAGGGACTGAAGCTTTCTTT CASIGTGTEAFF TRBJ1-1 . few TRBV2
TGTGCCAGCACCCAGAGTTCTAGCGGAACCCAAAGGGTGGAGACCCAGTACTTC CASTQSSSGTQRVETQYF TRBJ2-5 TRBD2 . TRBV5-5
TGTGCCAGCAGCTTAGGCGGACTAGCGGCCTACGAGCAGTACTTC CASSLGGLAAYEQYF TRBJ2-7 TRBD2 . TRBV7-8
TGTGCCAGCAGCTTACGCGGGGAGCTGTTTTTT CASSLRGELFF TRBJ2-2 . . TRBV11-3
TGTGCCAGCAGCTTATGGGAGTCCGGGGAGCTGTTTTTT CASSLWESGELFF TRBJ2-2 . . TRBV7-3
TGTGCCAGCAGCACCAGGGTTCAAGAGACCCAGTACTTC CASSTRVQETQYF TRBJ2-5 . . TRBV5-4
TGTGCCAGCAGTTTAGGGCGAACTTCGACCTATAATTCACCCCTCCACTTT CASSLGRTSTYNSPLHF TRBJ1-6 . . TRBV28
TGTGCCAGCAGCTTAGGCCCCTACCAAGGGGGCGAGGGGACAGATACGCAGTATTTT CASSLGPYQGGEGTDTQYF TRBJ2-3 TRBD1 . TRBV7-6
TGTGCCATCAGTGAGTCGGGGACTAGCGGGAAGCCCTACGAGCAGTACTTC CAISESGTSGKPYEQYF TRBJ2-7 TRBD2 . TRBV10-3
TGTGCCAGCTCACCACCGAGCCTTTCCGGAGAGACCCAGTACTTC CASSPPSLSGETQYF TRBJ2-5 . . TRBV18
TGCACCGGCGGGGCGAACGGGGTGTACACCTTC CTGGANGVYTF TRBJ1-2 . . TRBV20-1
TGTGCCAGCAGCCCGGTGGGACAGTGGAACACTGAAGCTTTCTTT CASSPVGQWNTEAFF TRBJ1-1 TRBD1 . TRBV5-4
TGCGCCAGCAGCTCGAACAGACAGGGGACTAACGAGCAGTACTTC CASSSNRQGTNEQYF TRBJ2-7 . . TRBV5-1
TGCGCCAGCAGCTTGTGGGGAGGGCCTACAGATACGCAGTATTTT CASSLWGGPTDTQYF TRBJ2-3 TRBD2 . TRBV5-1
TGCGCCAGCAGTGAAGGGACAGGTTTAAGCACCATATATTTT CASSEGTGLSTIYF TRBJ1-3 TRBD1 . TRBV10-2
TGTGCCAGTAGTAGGACAGATATGAACACTGAAGCTTTCTTT CASSRTDMNTEAFF TRBJ1-1 . . TRBV19
TGTGCCAGCAGCCCCCATGAGACCCAGTACTTC CASSPHETQYF TRBJ2-5 . . TRBV7-2
TGCGCCAGCAGTGGGTCGGGGGGACGGCTCTACGAGCAGTACTTC CASSGSGGRLYEQYF TRBJ2-7 TRBD2 . TRBV10-1
TGTGCCAGCTCCCAGGGAACTAGCAGCTACGAGCAGTACTTC CASSQGTSSYEQYF TRBJ2-7 . . TRBV18
TGCAGCGTCCGACAGGTCCTCGTAGACGAGCAGTACTTC CSVRQVLVDEQYF TRBJ2-7 . . TRBV29-1
TGTGCCAGCAGCGGGCGGGGGCTCTCCTACAATGAGCAGTTCTTC CASSGRGLSYNEQFF TRBJ2-1 . . TRBV9
TGTGCCAGGGCGTCGGCGGGAGGCGGCACCGGGGAGCTGTTTTTT CARASAGGGTGELFF TRBJ2-2 TRBD2 once TRBV7-3
TGTGCCAGCAGCGTCGGTCCACAGGGGTTCCAGTACTTC CASSVGPQGFQYF TRBJ2-7 TRBD1 few TRBV9
TGTGCCAGCAGATCCGGGGGGGCAGATACGCAGTATTTT CASRSGGADTQYF TRBJ2-3 TRBD2 . TRBV5-8
TGCAGTGCTAGTGTAAATGAGCAGTTCTTC CSASVNEQFF TRBJ2-1 . once TRBV20-1
TGTGCCAGCTTCCCAAAGTCGGGTTCAAGCACAGATACGCAGTATTTT CASFPKSGSSTDTQYF TRBJ2-3 . once TRBV5-4
TGTGCCAGCAGCTCTGACAGGGGTGGAAACACCATATATTTT CASSSDRGGNTIYF TRBJ1-3 TRBD1 . TRBV7-8
TGCGCCAGCAGCCGGACGGGAGCTAACTATGGCTACACCTTC CASSRTGANYGYTF TRBJ1-2 . . TRBV4-3
TGTGCCTTTACCCAGGGAAGCACAGATACGCAGTATTTT CAFTQGSTDTQYF TRBJ2-3 . . TRBV2
TGTGCCATCAACCTCGGGACAGGAGTTAATGCTAACTATGGCTACACCTTC CAINLGTGVNANYGYTF TRBJ1-2 TRBD1 few TRBV10-3
TGTGCCAGCAGCGTTACGCAGGGAGGCTACGAGCAGTACTTC CASSVTQGGYEQYF TRBJ2-7 . . TRBV9
TGTGCCAGCAGGTCCCCTCCGGGGTCTGGGGCCAACGTCCTGACTTTC CASRSPPGSGANVLTF TRBJ2-6 . . TRBV28
TGCGCCAGCAGCTTGGAGGTTAGCGGGACCGGGGAGCTGTTTTTT CASSLEVSGTGELFF TRBJ2-2 TRBD2 . TRBV5-1
TGCGCCAGCAGTGACGGGGCAGGGGGCTTTGGAACTGAAGCTTTCTTT CASSDGAGGFGTEAFF TRBJ1-1 TRBD1 few TRBV10-1
TGTGCCAGTAGTAAAAGGACAGTTTACTCCTACAATGAGCAGTTCTTC CASSKRTVYSYNEQFF TRBJ2-1 . . TRBV19
TGTGCCAGCAGCGACCGGGACAGTGAAAAACTGTTTTTT CASSDRDSEKLFF TRBJ1-4 TRBD1 large TRBV7-9
TGTGCCAGCAGTTACTCGACAGGCGAGACCCAGTACTTC CASSYSTGETQYF TRBJ2-5 . . TRBV6-5
TGTGCCAGTAGTATAGGGCACAGATCCTACGAGCAGTACTTC CASSIGHRSYEQYF TRBJ2-7 . . TRBV19
TGTGCCAGCAGCCTTACGGGACAGGGCGCTGGAAACACCATATATTTT CASSLTGQGAGNTIYF TRBJ1-3 TRBD1 . TRBV7-3
TGTGCCAGCAGCATCAGGACTAGCGGTATGTACGAGCAGTACTTC CASSIRTSGMYEQYF TRBJ2-7 TRBD2 . TRBV7-2